This is a list of T cell receptor beta chains from one sample in a study of T-cell reconstitution after alpha-beta-depleted transplantation in children. Each CDR3 protein is one row after TCRdb ran MiXCR on the PCR reads. The repertoire holds around 700,000 distinct CDR3 sequences, with roughly 14% as singletons. Sequenced here: PBMCs, sampled before TCRalphabeta/CD19-depleted stem cell transplant. Source of these receptors: a girl aged 2-10 years with congenital amegakaryocytic thrombocytopenia, due to receive a stem cell transplant. Each CDR3 is given with its conserved first and last residue. The order of the fields is CDR3 protein, CDR3 DNA, J gene, V gene, D gene, clone size. The D gene is left open where the match is weak. Rows may omit the clone size; those that give it use once, few, many or a size class.

CDR3 protein: CASSGTKETQYF
CDR3 DNA: TGCGCCAGCAGCGGGACAAAAGAGACCCAGTACTTC
J gene: TRBJ2-5
V gene: TRBV5-1
D gene: NA
clone size: many

CDR3 protein: CASRPSEWGNQPQHF
CDR3 DNA: TGTGCCAGCAGACCCAGTGAATGGGGCAATCAGCCCCAGCATTTT
J gene: TRBJ1-5
V gene: TRBV6-1
D gene: NA
clone size: few

CDR3 protein: CSASKQGMNQETQYF
CDR3 DNA: TGCAGTGCTAGTAAACAGGGGATGAACCAAGAGACCCAGTACTTC
J gene: TRBJ2-5
V gene: TRBV20-1
D gene: TRBD1
clone size: NA

CDR3 protein: CAISLFVRGLAGPYNEQFF
CDR3 DNA: TGTGCCATCAGTTTATTCGTTAGGGGGCTAGCGGGGCCCTACAATGAGCAGTTCTTC
J gene: TRBJ2-1
V gene: TRBV3-1
D gene: TRBD2
clone size: NA

CDR3 protein: CASSLARTSFIDPQYF
CDR3 DNA: TGTGCCAGCAGCTTAGCGCGCACTAGCTTTATTGATCCGCAGTATTTT
J gene: TRBJ2-3
V gene: TRBV7-6
D gene: NA
clone size: many

CDR3 protein: CSARAAWTSGRNEQFF
CDR3 DNA: TGCAGTGCTCGTGCGGCGTGGACTAGCGGGCGGAATGAGCAGTTCTTC
J gene: TRBJ2-1
V gene: TRBV20-1
D gene: TRBD2
clone size: NA

CDR3 protein: CSARDGQVTYEQYF
CDR3 DNA: TGCAGTGCTAGAGATGGACAGGTTACCTACGAGCAGTACTTC
J gene: TRBJ2-7
V gene: TRBV20-1
D gene: TRBD1
clone size: NA

CDR3 protein: CASSETTNTGELFF
CDR3 DNA: TGTGCCAGCAGTGAGACTACGAACACCGGGGAGCTGTTTTTT
J gene: TRBJ2-2
V gene: TRBV6-4
D gene: NA
clone size: many

CDR3 protein: CASTKKGLIKVDTQYF
CDR3 DNA: TGTGCCAGCACTAAGAAGGGACTTATTAAGGTCGATACGCAGTATTTT
J gene: TRBJ2-3
V gene: TRBV7-9
D gene: NA
clone size: many

CDR3 protein: CSARSPTADEQFF
CDR3 DNA: TGCAGTGCTAGATCCCCCACGGCGGATGAGCAGTTCTTC
J gene: TRBJ2-1
V gene: TRBV20-1
D gene: NA
clone size: NA